This is a list of T cell receptor beta chains from one sample in a study of cytomegalovirus exposure and HLA in healthy donors. Sequencing was performed with immunoSEQ multiplex PCR; in TCRdb, only in-frame clones are kept and a portion is missing. The table records about 160,000 clones, approximately 78% of them present only once. Input material: PBMCs. All receptors derive from a girl aged 2-10 years in good health and CMV-seropositive. Both conserved end residues are part of each CDR3. The D gene is left open where the match is weak. Clone size, where shown, is once, few, many, or a class for clones that have expanded.

TRBV13,TRBD2,once,TRBJ2-5,CASSLKALRRLAGLQETQYF,TGTGCCAGCAGCTTAAAGGCGTTGAGGCGACTAGCGGGGCTCCAAGAGACCCAGTACTTC
TRBV15,NA,NA,TRBJ1-5,CATSRLPGLKPQHF,TGTGCCACCAGCAGATTACCAGGGTTGAAGCCCCAGCATTTT
TRBV4-1,TRBD2,NA,TRBJ2-1,CASSQSPGLGNNEQFF,TGCGCCAGCAGCCAATCTCCGGGACTAGGGAACAATGAGCAGTTCTTC
TRBV5-4,TRBD2,NA,TRBJ2-5,CASSLDLAEETQYF,TGTGCCAGCAGCTTGGACCTAGCGGAAGAGACCCAGTACTTC
TRBV27,TRBD2,NA,TRBJ2-1,CASGGLADNEQFF,TGTGCCAGCGGGGGACTAGCGGACAATGAGCAGTTCTTC
TRBV19,NA,NA,TRBJ1-1,CATQGGPNTEAFF,TGTGCCACCCAGGGAGGACCGAACACTGAAGCTTTCTTT
TRBV5-1,TRBD2,NA,TRBJ2-1,CASSLGEGEQFF,TGCGCCAGCAGCTTGGGGGAGGGTGAGCAGTTCTTC
TRBV2,NA,few,TRBJ2-1,CASSAGQLNEQFF,TGTGCCAGCAGCGCAGGACAGCTCAATGAGCAGTTCTTC
TRBV27,TRBD1,NA,TRBJ2-7,CASSLSGTGLVEQYF,TGTGCCAGCAGTTTATCCGGGACAGGGCTAGTCGAGCAGTACTTC
TRBV30,NA,NA,TRBJ1-2,CAWSVGGADGYTF,TGTGCCTGGAGTGTAGGGGGGGCCGATGGCTACACCTTC
TRBV5-1,NA,NA,TRBJ2-5,CASSGSGQETQYF,TGCGCCAGCAGTGGGAGCGGTCAAGAGACCCAGTACTTC
TRBV28,NA,few,TRBJ1-1,CASNHRGGLTTEAFF,TGTGCCAGCAACCACCGGGGGGGCTTGACCACTGAAGCTTTCTTT
TRBV6-6,NA,NA,TRBJ2-1,CASSPFSYNEQFF,TGTGCCAGCAGTCCATTCTCCTACAATGAGCAGTTCTTC
TRBV4-2,TRBD1,NA,TRBJ1-2,CASSHRGRSSYGYTF,TGTGCCAGCAGCCATAGGGGGCGAAGTAGCTATGGCTACACCTTC
TRBV15,NA,once,TRBJ2-2,CATSLQSGLPTGELFF,TGTGCCACCAGTCTGCAGTCGGGACTCCCAACCGGGGAGCTGTTTTTT
TRBV25-1,NA,NA,TRBJ2-2,CASSLEGGEGRDGELFF,TGTGCCAGCAGTTTGGAGGGGGGGGAGGGCCGAGACGGGGAGCTGTTTTTT
TRBV30,NA,NA,TRBJ1-4,CACARGATNEKLFF,TGTGCCTGTGCTCGGGGAGCAACTAATGAAAAACTGTTTTTT
TRBV29-1,NA,NA,TRBJ2-6,CSVARGPPGANVLTF,TGCAGCGTGGCCAGGGGCCCGCCTGGGGCCAACGTCCTGACTTTC
TRBV5-1,NA,NA,TRBJ1-4,CASSLQGPPANEKLFF,TGCGCCAGCAGCTTGCAGGGGCCCCCAGCTAATGAAAAACTGTTTTTT
TRBV2,NA,NA,TRBJ2-5,CASSDLLGLEETQYF,TGTGCCAGCAGTGATCTTTTGGGACTGGAAGAGACCCAGTACTTC
TRBV7-9,NA,NA,TRBJ1-5,CASSSQWAGWDQPQHF,TGTGCCAGCAGCAGTCAGTGGGCAGGGTGGGATCAGCCCCAGCATTTT
TRBV7-9,NA,NA,TRBJ2-5,CASSSRGGEETQYF,TGTGCCAGCAGCTCCCGCGGGGGCGAGGAGACCCAGTACTTC
TRBV7-9,NA,NA,TRBJ1-2,CASSFRDPLGAANYGYTF,TGTGCCAGCAGCTTCCGCGACCCGCTGGGGGCCGCTAACTATGGCTACACCTTC
TRBV4-2,NA,NA,TRBJ2-7,CASSRRVRSWTFYEQYF,TGTGCCAGCAGCCGCAGGGTGAGGTCGTGGACCTTCTACGAGCAGTACTTC
TRBV28,TRBD1,once,TRBJ1-1,CASREQGWYTEAFF,TGTGCCAGCAGAGAACAGGGGTGGTACACTGAAGCTTTCTTT
TRBV30,TRBD1,NA,TRBJ1-6,CAWSVGRTGVFSPLHF,TGTGCCTGGAGTGTAGGGAGAACAGGGGTGTTTTCACCCCTCCACTTT
TRBV9,NA,NA,TRBJ1-3,CASSLAGSAGNTIYF,TGTGCCAGCAGCCTGGCGGGTTCCGCTGGAAACACCATATATTTT
TRBV5-4,TRBD2,NA,TRBJ2-7,CASSWGGESSYEQYF,TGTGCCAGCAGTTGGGGGGGAGAATCCTCCTACGAGCAGTACTTC
TRBV19,NA,NA,TRBJ2-2,CASTPLEPGAGTGELFF,TGTGCCAGTACTCCCTTGGAGCCGGGAGCGGGCACCGGGGAGCTGTTTTTT
TRBV30,TRBD1,NA,TRBJ2-3,CAWSVLTGGAYTQYF,TGTGCCTGGAGTGTACTGACAGGGGGCGCATATACGCAGTATTTT
TRBV30,NA,NA,TRBJ1-5,CAWSADTNQPQHF,TGTGCCTGGAGTGCGGACACAAATCAGCCCCAGCATTTT
TRBV13,NA,NA,TRBJ2-7,CASSHSFSGFPYEQYF,TGTGCCAGCAGCCATTCTTTTTCAGGGTTTCCCTACGAGCAGTACTTC
TRBV27,NA,NA,TRBJ1-5,CASSLDRYNQPQHF,TGTGCCAGCAGTCTCGACAGATACAATCAGCCCCAGCATTTT
TRBV5-8,TRBD1,few,TRBJ2-7,CASSRGQVPNEQYF,TGTGCCAGCAGCCGGGGACAGGTACCCAACGAGCAGTACTTC
TRBV7-2,TRBD2,NA,TRBJ2-7,CASSSSGTSYEQYF,TGTGCCAGCAGTTCTAGCGGAACCTCCTACGAGCAGTACTTC
TRBV4-1,TRBD1,NA,TRBJ2-7,CASSQRLPGTGSSEQYF,TGCGCCAGCAGCCAACGACTGCCCGGGACAGGGTCCTCCGAGCAGTACTTC
TRBV7-9,NA,NA,TRBJ1-4,CASSLSATNEKLFF,TGTGCCAGCAGCTTAAGCGCAACTAATGAAAAACTGTTTTTT
TRBV5-1,TRBD1,NA,TRBJ2-4,CASSLGQGGNIQYF,TGCGCCAGCAGCTTGGGACAGGGTGGGAACATTCAGTACTTC
TRBV28,NA,NA,TRBJ1-2,CASRLGDRSYGYTF,TGTGCCAGTAGGCTCGGAGACAGGTCATATGGCTACACCTTC
TRBV6-1,NA,NA,TRBJ2-6,CASSERTGGAYSGANVLTF,TGTGCCAGCAGTGAAAGAACAGGGGGGGCATACTCTGGGGCCAACGTCCTGACTTTC
TRBV5-4,NA,NA,TRBJ2-1,CASSLQQGNEQFF,TGTGCCAGCAGCTTGCAACAGGGCAATGAGCAGTTCTTC
TRBV14,TRBD1,NA,TRBJ1-2,CASSRDRLRGYTF,TGTGCCAGCAGCCGGGACAGGCTCAGGGGCTACACCTTC
TRBV29-1,NA,NA,TRBJ1-4,CSVAGPGNEKLFF,TGCAGCGTTGCGGGTCCCGGGAATGAAAAACTGTTTTTT
TRBV7-9,TRBD1,NA,TRBJ1-5,CASSPETGGYSNQPQHF,TGTGCCAGCAGCCCTGAGACAGGGGGATATAGCAATCAGCCCCAGCATTTT
TRBV5-1,NA,NA,TRBJ1-1,CASSLGAGNTEAFF,TGCGCCAGCAGCTTGGGGGCGGGGAACACTGAAGCTTTCTTT
TRBV15,NA,few,TRBJ1-1,CATSTRQGKSTEAFF,TGTGCCACCAGCACCCGGCAGGGGAAGTCGACTGAAGCTTTCTTT
TRBV28,TRBD2,NA,TRBJ2-3,CASRGRATDTQYF,TGTGCCAGCAGGGGGAGGGCTACAGATACGCAGTATTTT
TRBV5-6,NA,NA,TRBJ1-2,CASSLRRDGYTF,TGTGCCAGCAGCTTGAGGAGGGATGGCTACACCTTC
TRBV9,TRBD2,NA,TRBJ2-2,CASSRLAGGPRTGELFF,TGTGCCAGCAGCCGACTAGCGGGAGGGCCGAGAACCGGGGAGCTGTTTTTT
TRBV20-1,NA,NA,TRBJ2-5,CTGQIQETQYF,TGCACTGGACAGATACAAGAGACCCAGTACTTC
TRBV21-1,NA,few,TRBJ2-3,CASSKGSSGRAFSCTDTQYF,TGTGCCAGCAGCAAAGGGTCTAGCGGGAGGGCCTTTAGCTGCACAGATACGCAGTATTTT